The TCR beta chain under discussion was sequenced for a study of cytomegalovirus exposure and HLA in healthy donors. PCR used 60 Vbeta primers and 13 Jbeta primers. Some clones are missing from TCRdb's copy, which holds only in-frame ones; the method was immunoSEQ multiplex PCR. The data show approximately 72,000 clones, and the top ten clones hold about 4.5%. With regard to this clone: As yet, its antigen is unknown.

The study's findings and limits: A list of approximately 150 TCR beta chains associated with cytomegalovirus was given. A later analysis found most CMV-associated TCR beta chains apparently HLA-restricted. The number of N-insertions in an Asian-associated ancestry cluster was reportedly below the 666-donor mean in a later analysis.

The CDR3 is made up of 15 amino acids. V was pared by 0 bases and J by 4 bases, with 5 bases of the junction left unmatched. Germline-derived CDR1 and CDR2 are MNHEY and SVGAGI. The receptor was isolated from a woman in her thirties or forties in good health and CMV-seropositive. The chain joins TRBV6-5 to TRBJ2-7, with 8 bases that match TRBD1. Sequencing used PBMCs. This CDR3 is CASSYSRTGQYEQYF. CDR3 nucleotides: TGTGCCAGCAGTTACTCGAGGACAGGGCAATACGAGCAGTACTTC.